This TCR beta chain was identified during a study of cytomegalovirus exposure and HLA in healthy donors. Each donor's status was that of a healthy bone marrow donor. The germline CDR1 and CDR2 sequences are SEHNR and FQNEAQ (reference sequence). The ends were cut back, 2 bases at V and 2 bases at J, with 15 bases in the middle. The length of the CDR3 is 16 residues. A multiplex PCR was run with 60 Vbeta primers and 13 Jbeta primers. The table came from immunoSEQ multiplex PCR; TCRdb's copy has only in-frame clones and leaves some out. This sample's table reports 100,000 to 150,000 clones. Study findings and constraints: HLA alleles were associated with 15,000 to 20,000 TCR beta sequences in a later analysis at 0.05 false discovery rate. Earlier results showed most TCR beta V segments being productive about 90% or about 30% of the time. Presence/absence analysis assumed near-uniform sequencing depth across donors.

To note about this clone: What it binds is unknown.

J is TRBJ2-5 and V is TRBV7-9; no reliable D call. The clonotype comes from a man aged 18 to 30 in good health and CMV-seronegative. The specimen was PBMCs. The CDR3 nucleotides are TGTGCCAGCAGCTTAAGAGGAGTGGAGAAACAAGAGACCCAGTACTTC. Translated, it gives CASSLRGVEKQETQYF.